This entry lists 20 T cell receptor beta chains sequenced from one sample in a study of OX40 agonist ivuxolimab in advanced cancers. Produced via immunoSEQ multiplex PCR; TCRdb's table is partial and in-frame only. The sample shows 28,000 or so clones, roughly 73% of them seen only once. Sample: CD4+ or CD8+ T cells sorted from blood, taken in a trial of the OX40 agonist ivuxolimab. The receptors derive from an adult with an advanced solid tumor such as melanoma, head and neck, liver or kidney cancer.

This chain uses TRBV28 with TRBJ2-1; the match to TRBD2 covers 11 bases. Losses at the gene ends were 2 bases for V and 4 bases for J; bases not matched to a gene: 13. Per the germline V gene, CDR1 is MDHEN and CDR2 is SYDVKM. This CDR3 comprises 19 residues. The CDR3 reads CASSLRLAGGPLPYNEQFF. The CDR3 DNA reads TGTGCCAGCAGTTTAAGATTAGCGGGAGGGCCCCTACCTTACAATGAGCAGTTCTTC. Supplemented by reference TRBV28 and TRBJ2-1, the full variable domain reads DVKVTQSSRYLVKRTGEKVFLECVQDMDHENMFWYRQDPGLGLRLIYFSYDVKMKEKGDIPEGYSVSREKKERFSLILESASTNQTSMYLCASSLRLAGGPLPYNEQFFGPGTRLTVL.

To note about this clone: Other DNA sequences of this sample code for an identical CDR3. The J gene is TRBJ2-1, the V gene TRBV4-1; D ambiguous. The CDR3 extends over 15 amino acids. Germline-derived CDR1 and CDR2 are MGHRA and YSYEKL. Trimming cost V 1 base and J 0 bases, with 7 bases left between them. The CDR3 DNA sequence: TGCGCCAGCAGCCAAGCGTCGGGCTCCTACAATGAGCAGTTCTTC. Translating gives CASSQASGSYNEQFF.

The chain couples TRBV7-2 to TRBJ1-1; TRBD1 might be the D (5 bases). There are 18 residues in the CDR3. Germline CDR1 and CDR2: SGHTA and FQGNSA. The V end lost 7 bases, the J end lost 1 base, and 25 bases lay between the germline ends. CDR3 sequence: CASTLGWKSPDRNTEAFF. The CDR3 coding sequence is TGTGCCAGCACCCTTGGATGGAAGTCCCCAGACAGGAACACTGAAGCTTTCTTT.

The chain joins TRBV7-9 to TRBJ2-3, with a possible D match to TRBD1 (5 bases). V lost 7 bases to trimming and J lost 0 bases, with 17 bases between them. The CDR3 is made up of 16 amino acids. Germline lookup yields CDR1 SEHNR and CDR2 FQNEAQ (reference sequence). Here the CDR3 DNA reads TGTGCCAGCACTCCCGCCGACAGAACTAGCACAGATACGCAGTATTTT. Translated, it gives CASTPADRTSTDTQYF.

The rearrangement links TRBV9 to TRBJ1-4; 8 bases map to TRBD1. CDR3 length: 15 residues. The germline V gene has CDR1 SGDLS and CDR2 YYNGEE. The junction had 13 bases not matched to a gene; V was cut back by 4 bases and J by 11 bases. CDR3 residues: CASSPPGRGLDKLFF. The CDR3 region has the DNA TGTGCCAGCAGCCCCCCCGGCAGGGGGCTTGATAAACTGTTTTTT.

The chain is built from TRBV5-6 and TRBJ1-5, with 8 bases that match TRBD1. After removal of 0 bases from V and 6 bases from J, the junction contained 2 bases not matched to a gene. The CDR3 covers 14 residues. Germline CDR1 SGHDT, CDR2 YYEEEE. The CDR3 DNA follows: TGTGCCAGCAGCTTGGGGCAGGGGGCTCAGCCCCAGCATTTT. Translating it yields CASSLGQGAQPQHF. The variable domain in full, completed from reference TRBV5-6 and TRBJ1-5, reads DAGVTQSPTHLIKTRGQQVTLRCSPKSGHDTVSWYQQALGQGPQFIFQYYEEEERQRGNFPDRFSGHQFPNYSSELNVNALLLGDSALYLCASSLGQGAQPQHFGDGTRLSIL.

The CDR3 sequence: CASSLTQALQETQYF. The CDR3 nucleotides are TGTGCCAGCAGTTTAACCCAGGCCCTACAAGAGACCCAGTACTTC. The chain joins TRBV28 to TRBJ2-5; D ambiguous. This CDR3 contains 15 residues. Germline V gives CDR1 MDHEN, CDR2 SYDVKM. V was trimmed by 2 bases and J by 2 bases, leaving 12 bases between them. Full variable domain (missing parts from reference TRBV28 and TRBJ2-5): DVKVTQSSRYLVKRTGEKVFLECVQDMDHENMFWYRQDPGLGLRLIYFSYDVKMKEKGDIPEGYSVSREKKERFSLILESASTNQTSMYLCASSLTQALQETQYFGPGTRLLVL.

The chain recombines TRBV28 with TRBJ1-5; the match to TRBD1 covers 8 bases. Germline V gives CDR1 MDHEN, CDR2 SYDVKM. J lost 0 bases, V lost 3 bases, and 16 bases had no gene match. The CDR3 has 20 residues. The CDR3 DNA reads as TGTGCCAGCAGTTTTAGGGGAATTTTCGGACAGGGTCCTAGCAATCAGCCCCAGCATTTT. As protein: CASSFRGIFGQGPSNQPQHF.

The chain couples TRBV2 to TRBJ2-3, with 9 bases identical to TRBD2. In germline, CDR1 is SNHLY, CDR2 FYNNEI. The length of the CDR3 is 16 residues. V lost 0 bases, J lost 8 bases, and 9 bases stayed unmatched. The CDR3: CASSEALGLAVVTQYF. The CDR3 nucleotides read TGTGCCAGCAGTGAAGCTCTGGGACTAGCAGTAGTTACGCAGTATTTT.

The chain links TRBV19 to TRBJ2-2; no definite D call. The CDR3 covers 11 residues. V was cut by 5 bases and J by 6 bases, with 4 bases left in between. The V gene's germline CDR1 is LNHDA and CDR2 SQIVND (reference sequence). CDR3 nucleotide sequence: TGTGCCAGTAGTTACGCCGGGGAGCTGTTTTTT. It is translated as CASSYAGELFF.

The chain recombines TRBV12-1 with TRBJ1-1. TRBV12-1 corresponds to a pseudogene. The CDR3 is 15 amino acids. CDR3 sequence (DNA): TGTGCCAGCAGCTCCCCCCGGGCGTTGAGAACTGAAGCTTTCTTT. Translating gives CASSSPRALRTEAFF.

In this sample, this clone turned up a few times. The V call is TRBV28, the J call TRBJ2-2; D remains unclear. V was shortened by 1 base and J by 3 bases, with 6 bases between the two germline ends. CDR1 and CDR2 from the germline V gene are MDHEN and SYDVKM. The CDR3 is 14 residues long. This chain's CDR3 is CASSLFRDTGELFF. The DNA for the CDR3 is TGTGCCAGCAGTTTATTCCGAGACACCGGGGAGCTGTTTTTT.

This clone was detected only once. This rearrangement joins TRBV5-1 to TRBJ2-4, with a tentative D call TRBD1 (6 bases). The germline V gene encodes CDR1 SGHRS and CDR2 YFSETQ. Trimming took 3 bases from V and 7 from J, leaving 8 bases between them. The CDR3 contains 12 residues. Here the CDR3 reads CASSSDRNIQYF. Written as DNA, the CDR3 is TGCGCCAGCAGCTCCGACAGGAACATTCAGTACTTC.

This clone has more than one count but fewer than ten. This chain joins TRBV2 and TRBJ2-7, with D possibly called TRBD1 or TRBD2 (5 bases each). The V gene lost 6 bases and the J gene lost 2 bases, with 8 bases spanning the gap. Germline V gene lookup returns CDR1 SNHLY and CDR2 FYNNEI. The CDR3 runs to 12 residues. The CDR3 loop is CASSGAPYEQYF. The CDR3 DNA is TGTGCCAGCAGCGGGGCTCCCTACGAGCAGTACTTC. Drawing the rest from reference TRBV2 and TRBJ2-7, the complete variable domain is EPEVTQTPSHQVTQMGQEVILRCVPISNHLYFYWYRQILGQKVEFLVSFYNNEISEKSEIFDDQFSVERPDGSNFTLKIRSTKLEDSAMYFCASSGAPYEQYFGPGTRLTVT.

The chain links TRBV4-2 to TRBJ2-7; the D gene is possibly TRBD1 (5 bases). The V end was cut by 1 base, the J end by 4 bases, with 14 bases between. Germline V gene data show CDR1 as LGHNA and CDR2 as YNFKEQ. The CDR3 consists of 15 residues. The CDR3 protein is CASSQVRDSGYEQYF. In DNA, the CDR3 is TGTGCCAGCAGCCAAGTAAGAGATTCAGGGTACGAGCAGTACTTC.

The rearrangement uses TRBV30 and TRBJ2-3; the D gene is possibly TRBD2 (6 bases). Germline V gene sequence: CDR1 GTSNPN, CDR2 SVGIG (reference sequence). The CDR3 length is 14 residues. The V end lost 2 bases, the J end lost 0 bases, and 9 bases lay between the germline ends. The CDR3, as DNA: TGTGCCTGGAGTTGGGCGGGGAGCACAGATACGCAGTATTTT. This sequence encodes CAWSWAGSTDTQYF.

The CDR3 coding sequence is TGTGCCAGCAGTTTAGGCAGGGGCCCCGGAGAGGAGCAGTACTTC. Its protein is CASSLGRGPGEEQYF. This chain uses TRBV28 with TRBJ2-7, with D possibly TRBD1 on 6 matching bases. Germline V gene data show CDR1 as MDHEN and CDR2 as SYDVKM. V was shortened by 2 bases and J by 7 bases, with 18 bases between the two germline ends. This CDR3 spans 15 amino acids.

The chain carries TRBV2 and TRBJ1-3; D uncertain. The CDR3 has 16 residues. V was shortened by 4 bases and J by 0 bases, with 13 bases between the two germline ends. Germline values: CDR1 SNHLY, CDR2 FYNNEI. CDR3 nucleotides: TGTGCCAGCAGTGCCTCTACCGCACACTCTGGAAACACCATATATTTT. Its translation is CASSASTAHSGNTIYF. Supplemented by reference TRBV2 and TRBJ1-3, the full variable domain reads EPEVTQTPSHQVTQMGQEVILRCVPISNHLYFYWYRQILGQKVEFLVSFYNNEISEKSEIFDDQFSVERPDGSNFTLKIRSTKLEDSAMYFCASSASTAHSGNTIYFGEGSWLTVV.

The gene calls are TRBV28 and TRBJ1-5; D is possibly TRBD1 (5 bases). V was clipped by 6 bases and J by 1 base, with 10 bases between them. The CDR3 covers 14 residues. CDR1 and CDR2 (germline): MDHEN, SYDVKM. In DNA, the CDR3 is TGTGCCAGCAGGGCCTGGGACAGCAATCAGCCCCAGCATTTT. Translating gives CASRAWDSNQPQHF.

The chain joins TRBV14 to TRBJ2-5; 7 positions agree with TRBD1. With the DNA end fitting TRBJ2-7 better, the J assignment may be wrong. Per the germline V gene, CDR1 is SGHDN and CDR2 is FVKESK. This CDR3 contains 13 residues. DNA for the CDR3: TGTGCCAGCAGCCACCGACAGGGCCACGAGCAGTACTTC. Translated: CASSHRQGHEQYF.